A single sample is the source of the 2 T cell receptor beta chains below, sequenced in a study of cytomegalovirus exposure and HLA in healthy donors. The PCR contained 60 Vbeta and 13 Jbeta primers. Using immunoSEQ multiplex PCR, the repertoire was profiled, and TCRdb retains in-frame clones only, with some absent. The profile covers more than 110,000 clones, with around 83% appearing a single time and roughly 4.2% taken by the ten largest. The source material was PBMCs. The receptors originated from a man aged 40-55 years in good health and CMV-seropositive.

The sample holds a few counts of this clone. This chain uses TRBV11-3 with TRBJ2-2; a possible D gene is TRBD1 (6 bases). Germline CDR1 and CDR2: SGHNT and YENEEA. Trimming removed 0 bases from V and 6 bases from J, with 11 bases in between. The CDR3 is made up of 15 amino acids. CDR3 nucleotides: TGTGCCAGCAGCTTAGAAACAGGGCTCTCCGGGGAGCTGTTTTTT. This sequence encodes CASSLETGLSGELFF.

This clone was detected once. The V call is TRBV7-6, the J call TRBJ2-1; TRBD2 aligns across 10 bases. CDR1 SGHVS and CDR2 FNYEAQ come from the germline V gene. Germline trimming cut 2 bases from V and 7 bases from J; bases unmatched to any gene: 5. The CDR3 is 15 residues long. The CDR3 region is CASSLTSGAVNEQFF. CDR3 DNA sequence: TGTGCCAGCAGCTTAACTAGCGGGGCGGTTAATGAGCAGTTCTTC.